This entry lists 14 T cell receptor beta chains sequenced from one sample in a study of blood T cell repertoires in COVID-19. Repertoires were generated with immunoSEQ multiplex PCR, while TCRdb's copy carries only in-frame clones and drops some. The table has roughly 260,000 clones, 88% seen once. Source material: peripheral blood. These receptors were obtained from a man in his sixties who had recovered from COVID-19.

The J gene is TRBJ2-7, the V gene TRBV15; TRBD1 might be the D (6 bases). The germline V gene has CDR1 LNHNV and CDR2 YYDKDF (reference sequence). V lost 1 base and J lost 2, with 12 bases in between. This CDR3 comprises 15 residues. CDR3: CATSRGRTATYEQYF. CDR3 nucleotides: TGTGCCACCAGCAGAGGCAGGACAGCCACCTACGAGCAGTACTTC.

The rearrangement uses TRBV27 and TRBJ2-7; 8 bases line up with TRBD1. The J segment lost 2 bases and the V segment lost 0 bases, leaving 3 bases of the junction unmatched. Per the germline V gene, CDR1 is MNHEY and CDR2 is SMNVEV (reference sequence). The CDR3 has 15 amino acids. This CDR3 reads CASSLSRTGTYEQYF. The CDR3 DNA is TGTGCCAGCAGTTTATCAAGGACAGGGACCTACGAGCAGTACTTC.

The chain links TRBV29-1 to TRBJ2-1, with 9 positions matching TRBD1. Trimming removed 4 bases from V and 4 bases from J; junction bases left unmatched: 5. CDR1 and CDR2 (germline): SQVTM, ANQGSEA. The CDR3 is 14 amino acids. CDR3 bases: TGCAGCGTTGGGACAGGGGAGTCTTACAATGAGCAGTTCTTC. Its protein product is CSVGTGESYNEQFF.

The CDR3 spells CASSLLKQGSGELFF. CDR3 bases: TGTGCCAGCAGTTTATTGAAACAGGGTTCCGGGGAGCTGTTTTTT. The chain uses TRBV27 and TRBJ2-2; TRBD1 is a possible D gene (6 bases). V gave up 1 base and J gave up 6 bases, with 12 bases separating them. CDR1 is MNHEY, CDR2 SMNVEV, per germline (reference sequence). The CDR3 is made up of 15 amino acids.

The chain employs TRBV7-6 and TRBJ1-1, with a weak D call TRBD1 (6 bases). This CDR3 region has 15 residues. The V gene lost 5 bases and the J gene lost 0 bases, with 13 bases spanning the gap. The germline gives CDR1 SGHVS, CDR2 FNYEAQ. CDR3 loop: CASSPRTVMNTEAFF. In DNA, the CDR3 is TGTGCCAGCAGCCCCCGGACAGTAATGAACACTGAAGCTTTCTTT.

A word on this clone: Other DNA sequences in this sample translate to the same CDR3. Here the CDR3 DNA reads TGTGCCAGCAGCGTTACAGGGGTAGGTGGCTACACCTTC. It encodes CASSVTGVGGYTF. V gene TRBV9 combines with J gene TRBJ1-2, with 7 bases matching TRBD1. The V and J ends lost 2 bases and 7 bases, in that order; junction bases with no gene match: 5. The CDR3 has 13 amino acids. Per germline, CDR1 SGDLS and CDR2 YYNGEE.

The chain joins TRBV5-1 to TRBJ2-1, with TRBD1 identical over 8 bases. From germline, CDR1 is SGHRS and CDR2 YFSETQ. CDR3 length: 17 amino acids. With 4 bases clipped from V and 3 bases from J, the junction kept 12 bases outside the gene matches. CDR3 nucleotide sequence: TGCGCCAGCAGCCCCCACCGACAGGGGAGGCTCTACAATGAGCAGTTCTTC. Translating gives CASSPHRQGRLYNEQFF.

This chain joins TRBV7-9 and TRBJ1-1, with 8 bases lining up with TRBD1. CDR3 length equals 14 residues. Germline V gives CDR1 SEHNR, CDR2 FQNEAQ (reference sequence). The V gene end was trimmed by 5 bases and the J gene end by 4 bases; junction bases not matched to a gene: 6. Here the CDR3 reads CASSQDRVSTEAFF. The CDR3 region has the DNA TGTGCCAGCAGCCAGGACAGGGTGAGCACTGAAGCTTTCTTT.

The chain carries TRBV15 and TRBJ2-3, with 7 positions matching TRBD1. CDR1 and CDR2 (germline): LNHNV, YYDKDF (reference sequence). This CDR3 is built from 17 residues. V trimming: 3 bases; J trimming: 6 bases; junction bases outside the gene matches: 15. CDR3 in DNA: TGTGCCACCAGCAGGACGGGACAGCCCAGCGTCCGGGATACGCAGTATTTT. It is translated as CATSRTGQPSVRDTQYF.

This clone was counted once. For the CDR3, the DNA is TGTGCCAGCAGCCCCAGCGGGGGGGGACAAAACATTCAGTACTTC. It specifies CASSPSGGGQNIQYF. The V and J genes are TRBV14 and TRBJ2-4; 10 bases are shared with TRBD2. Per the germline V gene, CDR1 is SGHDN and CDR2 is FVKESK. The CDR3 loop spans 15 amino acids. V trimming: 4 bases; J trimming: 5 bases; junction bases outside the gene matches: 5.

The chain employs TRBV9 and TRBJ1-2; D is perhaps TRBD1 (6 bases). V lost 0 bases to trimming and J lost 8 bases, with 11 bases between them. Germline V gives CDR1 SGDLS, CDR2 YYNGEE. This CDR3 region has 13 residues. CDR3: CASSVDPGEGYTF. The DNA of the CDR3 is TGTGCCAGCAGCGTAGATCCAGGGGAGGGCTACACCTTC.

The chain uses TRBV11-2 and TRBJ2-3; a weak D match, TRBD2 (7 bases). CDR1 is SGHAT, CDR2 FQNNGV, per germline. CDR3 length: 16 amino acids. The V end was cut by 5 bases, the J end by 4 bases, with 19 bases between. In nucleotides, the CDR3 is TGTGCCAGCAGCCGAGGGAGGGGGGCCGGTGCAGATACGCAGTATTTT. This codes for CASSRGRGAGADTQYF.

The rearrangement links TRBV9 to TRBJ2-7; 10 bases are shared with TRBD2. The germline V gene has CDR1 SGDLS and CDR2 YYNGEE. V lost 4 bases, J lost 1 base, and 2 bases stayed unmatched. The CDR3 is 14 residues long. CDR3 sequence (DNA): TGTGCCAGCAGCCCTAGCGGGGGATCCTACGAGCAGTACTTC. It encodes CASSPSGGSYEQYF.

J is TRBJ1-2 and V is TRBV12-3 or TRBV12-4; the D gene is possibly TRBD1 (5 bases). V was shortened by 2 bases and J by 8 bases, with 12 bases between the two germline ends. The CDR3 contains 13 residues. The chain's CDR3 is CASSLYGGRGYTF. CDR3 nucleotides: TGTGCCAGCAGTTTATACGGGGGGAGAGGCTACACCTTC.